This entry concerns a single T cell receptor beta chain. This CDR3 is built from 14 residues. With 3 bases removed from V and 5 bases from J, the gap between germline ends came to 11 bases. From germline, CDR1 is MDHEN and CDR2 SYDVKM. This specimen comes from a study of T cells in Graves' hyperthyroidism and ophthalmopathy. Patients between 18 and 65 years old had hyperthyroidism, newly diagnosed and lasting under 2 months. Diagnoses rested on clinical symptoms, serum thyroxine and TRAb, thyroid ultrasound and orbital computed tomography. The authors obtained PBMCs from 10 ml of fresh peripheral blood. Authors of the study amplified TCR beta CDR3 regions from RNA transcripts. TCR CDR3 regions were first amplified by RT-PCR with HTBI primers. MiXCR, applied by TCRdb to the multiplex PCR reads, yields one record per CDR3 protein. Of around 620,000 distinct CDR3 sequences listed, about 17% are singletons.

The rearrangement joins TRBV28 to TRBJ1-5; D ambiguous. The receptor's source is a woman aged 25 to 39 with Graves' hyperthyroidism. Sequencing was done on a sample of blood. The CDR3 nucleotides are TGTGCCAGCAGTTTGAGGGCGAATTATCAGCCCCAGCATTTT. Translation gives CASSLRANYQPQHF.